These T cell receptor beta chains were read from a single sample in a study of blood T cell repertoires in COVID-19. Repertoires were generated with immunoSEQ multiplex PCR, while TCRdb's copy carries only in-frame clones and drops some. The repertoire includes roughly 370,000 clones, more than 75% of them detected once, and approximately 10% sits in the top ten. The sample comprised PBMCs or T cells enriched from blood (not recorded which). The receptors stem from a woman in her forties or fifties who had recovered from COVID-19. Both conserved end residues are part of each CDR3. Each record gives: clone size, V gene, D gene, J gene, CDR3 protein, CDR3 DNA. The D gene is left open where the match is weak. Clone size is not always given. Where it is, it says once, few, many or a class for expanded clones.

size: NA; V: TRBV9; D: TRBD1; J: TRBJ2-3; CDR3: CASSADRGRTDTQYF; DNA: TGTGCCAGCAGCGCAGACAGGGGACGCACAGATACGCAGTATTTT
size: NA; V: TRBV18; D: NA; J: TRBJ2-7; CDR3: CASSLVKEYEQYF; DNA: TGTGCCAGCTCCCTAGTAAAAGAATACGAGCAGTACTTC
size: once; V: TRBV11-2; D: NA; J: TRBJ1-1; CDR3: CASSLSPGRNTEAFF; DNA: TGTGCCAGCAGCTTATCCCCGGGTCGGAACACTGAAGCTTTCTTT
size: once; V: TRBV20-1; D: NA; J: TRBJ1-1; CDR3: CSAIRTTEAFF; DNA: TGCAGTGCGATCCGAACTACTGAAGCTTTCTTT
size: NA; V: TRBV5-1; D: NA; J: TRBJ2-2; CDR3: CASSLGGTTAGNTGELFF; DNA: TGCGCCAGCAGCTTGGGGGGAACGACAGCGGGTAACACCGGGGAGCTGTTTTTT
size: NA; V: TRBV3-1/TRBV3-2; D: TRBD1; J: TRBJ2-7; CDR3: CASSQRRDRGHEQYF; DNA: TGTGCCAGCAGCCAGCGACGGGACAGGGGTCACGAGCAGTACTTC
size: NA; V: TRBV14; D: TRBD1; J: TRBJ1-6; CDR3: CASSPHGQGNSPLHF; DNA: TGTGCCAGCAGCCCCCATGGACAGGGAAATTCACCCCTCCACTTT
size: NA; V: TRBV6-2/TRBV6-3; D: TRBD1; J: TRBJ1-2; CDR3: CASSGTAHPYGYTF; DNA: TGTGCCAGCAGCGGGACAGCCCATCCCTATGGCTACACCTTC
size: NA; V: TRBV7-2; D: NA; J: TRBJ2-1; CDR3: CASSERPGDEQFF; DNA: TGTGCCAGCAGCGAACGGCCCGGGGATGAGCAGTTCTTC
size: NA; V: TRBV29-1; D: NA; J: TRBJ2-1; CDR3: CSATSTSFHEQFF; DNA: TGCAGCGCAACCTCAACTAGTTTCCATGAGCAGTTCTTC
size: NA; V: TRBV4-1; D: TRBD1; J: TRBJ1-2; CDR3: CASSQAGDRGLKGYTF; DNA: TGCGCCAGCAGCCAAGCAGGGGACAGGGGACTAAAGGGCTACACCTTC
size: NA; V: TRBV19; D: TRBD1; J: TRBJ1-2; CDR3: CASSGTGTYGYTF; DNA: TGTGCCAGTTCCGGGACAGGAACCTATGGCTACACCTTC
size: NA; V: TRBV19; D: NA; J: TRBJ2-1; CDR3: CASSIPEYNEQFF; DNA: TGTGCCAGTAGTATTCCGGAGTACAATGAGCAGTTCTTC
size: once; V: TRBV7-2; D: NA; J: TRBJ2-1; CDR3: CASSFETPGNEQFF; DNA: TGTGCCAGCAGCTTTGAAACCCCGGGCAATGAGCAGTTCTTC
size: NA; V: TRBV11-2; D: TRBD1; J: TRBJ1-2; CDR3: CASSFPGQGYGYTF; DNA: TGTGCCAGCAGCTTCCCGGGACAGGGCTATGGCTACACCTTC
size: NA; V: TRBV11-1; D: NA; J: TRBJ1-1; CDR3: CASTRGGSEAFF; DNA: TGTGCCAGCACCCGAGGGGGTTCTGAAGCTTTCTTT
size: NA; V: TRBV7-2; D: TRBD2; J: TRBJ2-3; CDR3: CASSLRTTLAGGTDTQYF; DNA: TGTGCCAGCAGCTTACGGACTACGCTAGCGGGGGGAACAGATACGCAGTATTTT
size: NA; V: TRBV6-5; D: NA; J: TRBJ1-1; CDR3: CASSFLKNTEAFF; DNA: TGTGCCAGCAGTTTTCTAAAGAACACTGAAGCTTTCTTT
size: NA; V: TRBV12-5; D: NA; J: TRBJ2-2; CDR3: CASGLSGYGELFF; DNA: TGTGCTAGTGGTTTGTCGGGGTACGGGGAGCTGTTTTTT
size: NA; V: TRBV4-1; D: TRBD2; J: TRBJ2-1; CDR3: CASGGRSGSYYNEQFF; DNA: TGCGCCAGTGGGGGGCGCAGCGGGAGCTACTACAATGAGCAGTTCTTC
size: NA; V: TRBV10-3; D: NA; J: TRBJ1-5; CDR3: CAISEAAANQPQHF; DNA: TGTGCCATCAGTGAGGCGGCAGCCAATCAGCCCCAGCATTTT
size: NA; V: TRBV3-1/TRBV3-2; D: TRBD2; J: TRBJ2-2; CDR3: CASSHETSGGAPGELFF; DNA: TGTGCCAGCAGCCACGAAACTAGCGGGGGGGCCCCCGGGGAGCTGTTTTTT
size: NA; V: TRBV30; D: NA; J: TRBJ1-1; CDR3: CAWSRTALNTEAFF; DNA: TGTGCCTGGAGTAGGACAGCCCTGAACACTGAAGCTTTCTTT
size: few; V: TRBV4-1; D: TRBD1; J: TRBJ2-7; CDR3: CASSQGPGQGLFYEQYF; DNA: TGCGCCAGCAGCCAGGGCCCGGGACAGGGGCTCTTCTACGAGCAGTACTTC
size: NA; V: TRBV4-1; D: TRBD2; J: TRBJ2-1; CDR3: CASSRGLGHEQFF; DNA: TGCGCCAGCAGCCGAGGACTAGGGCATGAGCAGTTCTTC
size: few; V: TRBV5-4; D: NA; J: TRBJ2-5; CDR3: CASSPGYRQETQYF; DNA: TGTGCCAGCAGCCCAGGGTACAGGCAAGAGACCCAGTACTTC
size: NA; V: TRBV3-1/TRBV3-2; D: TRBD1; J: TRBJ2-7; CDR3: CASSQPHRTGMDEQYF; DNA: TGTGCCAGCAGCCAACCCCACAGGACAGGGATGGACGAGCAGTACTTC
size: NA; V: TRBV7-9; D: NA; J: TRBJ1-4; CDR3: CASSPPGGTQRFF; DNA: TGTGCCAGCAGCCCACCAGGAGGGACGCAACGTTTTTTT